Below, 28 T cell receptor beta chains from the same sample are listed, as sequenced in a study of blood T cell repertoires in COVID-19. Sequencing was performed with immunoSEQ multiplex PCR; in TCRdb, only in-frame clones are kept and a portion is missing. The sample contains over 250,000 clones, roughly 90% of which appear only once. Material: PBMCs or T cells enriched from blood (not recorded which). The source is a woman in her 30s who had recovered from COVID-19.

The rearrangement joins TRBV11-1 to TRBJ2-7; 7 bases are shared with TRBD1. Trimming at V came to 5 bases and at J to 7 bases, leaving 14 bases not matched to a gene. The CDR3 is 15 amino acids. The germline CDR1 and CDR2 sequences are SGHAT and FQDESV (reference sequence). As DNA, the CDR3 is TGTGCCAGCAGCCCCGGACAGGACCTCCGGGCGGAGCAGTACTTC. Translated: CASSPGQDLRAEQYF.

In this sample, this clone turned up once. The CDR3 DNA follows: TGCGCCAGCAGCCAAGATTTAGGGGAAATAAGCAATCAGCCCCAGCATTTT. It codes for CASSQDLGEISNQPQHF. The chain couples TRBV4-3 to TRBJ1-5; D might be TRBD1 (5 bases). Germline V lookup: CDR1 LGHNA, CDR2 YSLEER. The V end was cut by 0 bases, the J end by 1 base, with 13 bases between. This CDR3 is built from 17 residues.

CDR3 sequence: CASSLAQGAVGYTF. Here the CDR3 DNA reads TGTGCCAGCAGTTTAGCACAGGGGGCTGTTGGCTACACCTTC. The rearrangement links TRBV27 to TRBJ1-2; 9 positions match TRBD1. V lost 2 bases to trimming and J lost 7 bases; unmatched junction nucleotides: 5. Germline loops: CDR1 MNHEY, CDR2 SMNVEV (reference sequence). CDR3 length: 14 amino acids.

V is TRBV14 and J is TRBJ1-3; D possibly corresponds to TRBD1 (5 bases). The CDR3 consists of 17 residues. The V end was cut by 0 bases, the J end by 0 bases, with 12 bases between. Germline CDR1 reads SGHDN; CDR2 reads FVKESK. The CDR3 sequence: CASSQDHRTNSGNTIYF. The CDR3 DNA sequence: TGTGCCAGCAGCCAAGATCATAGGACAAACTCTGGAAACACCATATATTTT.

The chain links TRBV11-1 to TRBJ2-2; 9 nucleotides match TRBD1. V dropped 5 bases and J dropped 4; count of bases not matched to a gene: 8. There are 16 residues in the CDR3. Germline-derived CDR1 and CDR2 are SGHAT and FQDESV (reference sequence). CDR3 loop: CASSPRDRAVTGELFF. The CDR3 region has the DNA TGTGCCAGCAGCCCCCGGGACAGGGCAGTCACCGGGGAGCTGTTTTTT.

Remarks on this clone: A junction boundary mismatches the germline segment, possibly from a read error. The chain couples TRBV7-7 to TRBJ1-4; 8 nucleotides line up with TRBD1. The CDR3 has 14 amino acids. Germline V gene lookup returns CDR1 SSHAT and CDR2 FNYEAQ (reference sequence). The CDR3 here is CASSIGQGHEKLFF. The DNA of the CDR3 is TGTGCTAGCAGCATCGGACAGGGACATGAAAAACTGTTTTTT.

The J gene is TRBJ2-7, the V gene TRBV19; a possible D gene is TRBD1 (5 bases). Trimming took 3 bases from V and 2 from J, leaving 8 bases between them. Germline CDR1 and CDR2: LNHDA and SQIVND (reference sequence). This CDR3 contains 13 residues. The CDR3 DNA follows: TGTGCCAGTAGTATGGCCAGGGCCTACGAGCAGTACTTC. Translated, it gives CASSMARAYEQYF.

The chain couples TRBV28 to TRBJ1-1; D is perhaps TRBD1 (6 bases). The V gene lost 7 bases and the J gene lost 3 bases, with 9 bases spanning the gap. The CDR3 totals 12 residues. Germline V CDR1 and CDR2: MDHEN, SYDVKM. DNA of the CDR3: TGTGCCAGCATCCAGGGGCACACTGAAGCTTTCTTT. This gives the protein CASIQGHTEAFF.

The CDR3 sequence is CASSLDKGQGVYGYTF. CDR3 nucleotides: TGCGCCAGCAGCTTGGATAAGGGACAGGGGGTCTATGGCTACACCTTC. V gene TRBV5-1 combines with J gene TRBJ1-2; 11 positions agree with TRBD1. CDR1 is SGHRS, CDR2 YFSETQ, per germline. The CDR3 is 16 residues long. With 0 bases clipped from V and 4 bases from J, the junction kept 5 bases outside the gene matches.

CDR3 loop: CASSIVTSGRETQYF. The CDR3 DNA follows: TGTGCCAGTAGTATAGTGACTAGCGGGAGGGAGACCCAGTACTTC. The chain carries TRBV19 and TRBJ2-5, with 13 nucleotides matching TRBD2. The CDR3 contains 15 residues. The trim removed 1 base at V and 5 bases at J, leaving 1 base unmatched. Germline V lookup: CDR1 LNHDA, CDR2 SQIVND (reference sequence).

This clone appeared once. V is TRBV11-3 and J is TRBJ2-1, with a tentative D call TRBD2 (6 bases). V shed 1 base and J shed 2 bases, with 6 bases lying between them. The CDR3 runs 14 residues. Germline values: CDR1 SGHNT, CDR2 YENEEA. The CDR3 bases are TGTGCCAGCAGCTTAGCGGGGGCCTACAATGAGCAGTTCTTC. Translated, it gives CASSLAGAYNEQFF. Supplemented by reference TRBV11-3 and TRBJ2-1, the full variable domain reads EAGVVQSPRYKIIEKKQPVAFWCNPISGHNTLYWYLQNLGQGPELLIRYENEEAVDDSQLPKDRFSAERLKGVDSTLKIQPAELGDSAVYLCASSLAGAYNEQFFGPGTRLTVL.

The chain uses TRBV30 and TRBJ2-5; 10 positions match TRBD1. With 5 bases clipped from V and 3 bases from J, the junction kept 6 bases outside the gene matches. Germline V gives CDR1 GTSNPN, CDR2 SVGIG (reference sequence). This CDR3 is 14 amino acids long. CDR3 nucleotide sequence: TGTGCCTGGGGGACAGGGGAGACCGAAGAGACCCAGTACTTC. Encoded protein: CAWGTGETEETQYF.

This clone showed up just once. The CDR3 bases are TGTGCCCCCGGGACAGCTTCCTACGAGCAGTACTTC. Residues: CAPGTASYEQYF. This chain connects TRBV24-1 to TRBJ2-7, with TRBD1 identical over 7 bases. Germline V CDR1 and CDR2: KGHDR, SFDVKD. V lost 12 bases to trimming and J lost 1 base; unmatched junction nucleotides: 5. The CDR3 extends over 12 amino acids.

This chain links TRBV11-2 with TRBJ1-2, with a tentative D call TRBD1 (6 bases). The CDR3 length is 15 residues. V was cut by 6 bases and J by 2 bases, with 16 bases left in between. Germline V CDR1 and CDR2: SGHAT, FQNNGV. The CDR3 loop is CASSSWGGPNYGYTF. The CDR3 nucleotides read TGTGCCAGCAGTTCGTGGGGGGGCCCCAACTATGGCTACACCTTC.

V gene TRBV30 combines with J gene TRBJ2-1; possible D gene TRBD2, 5 bases. This CDR3 has 13 residues. Per the germline V gene, CDR1 is GTSNPN and CDR2 is SVGIG (reference sequence). Trimming stripped 2 bases from V and 7 bases from J, with 12 bases between. This chain's CDR3 is CAWSLSRGNEQFF. Written as DNA, the CDR3 is TGTGCCTGGAGTCTGTCCCGAGGGAATGAGCAGTTCTTC.

The chain recombines TRBV14 with TRBJ2-7; weak D call: TRBD1 (6 bases). Germline V lookup: CDR1 SGHDN, CDR2 FVKESK. There are 15 residues in the CDR3. Trimming removed 2 bases from V and 2 bases from J, with 13 bases in between. The DNA for the CDR3 is TGTGCCAGCAGCCAAAGAAACAGGGATCCCTACGAGCAGTACTTC. This gives the protein CASSQRNRDPYEQYF.

This clone occurred once. The J gene is TRBJ2-1, the V gene TRBV11-1; 11 nucleotides agree with TRBD2. Germline V gene lookup returns CDR1 SGHAT and CDR2 FQDESV (reference sequence). This CDR3 has 15 amino acids. Trimming cost V 0 bases and J 8 bases; bases outside gene matches: 3. CDR3 in DNA: TGTGCCAGCAGCTTAGCTCTAGCGGGAGGAGATGAGCAGTTCTTC. It is translated as CASSLALAGGDEQFF.

This sequence joins TRBV15 and TRBJ1-5; possibly TRBD1 for D (5 bases). Trimming took off 4 bases at V and 4 bases at J, with 11 bases between the two ends. Germline assignment: CDR1 LNHNV and CDR2 YYDKDF (reference sequence). This CDR3 is built from 14 residues. The DNA for the CDR3 is TGTGCCACCAGCACGGGACTCCCTAATCAGCCCCAGCATTTT. This sequence encodes CATSTGLPNQPQHF.

This clone was picked up one time. CDR3 in amino acids: CATSDHARTEAFF. CDR3 bases: TGTGCCACCAGTGATCACGCGAGGACTGAAGCTTTCTTT. This chain links TRBV24-1 with TRBJ1-1; D call uncertain. Germline-derived CDR1 and CDR2 are KGHDR and SFDVKD. Trimming left V 3 bases short and J 5 bases short, with 9 bases between. This CDR3 is 13 amino acids long.

This clone was counted a few times. J is TRBJ1-2 and V is TRBV28, with no clear D. In germline, CDR1 is MDHEN, CDR2 SYDVKM. The CDR3 extends over 16 amino acids. V dropped 7 bases and J dropped 0 bases, with 18 bases sitting between them. The CDR3, as DNA: TGTGCCAGCACTCTAGGAATGAGAGCCACTAACTATGGCTACACCTTC. It yields the protein CASTLGMRATNYGYTF.

CDR3 in amino acids: CATSSNRGYGYTF. The CDR3 nucleotides read TGTGCCACCAGCAGTAACAGGGGTTATGGCTACACCTTC. The V call is TRBV15, the J call TRBJ1-2; 7 nucleotides agree with TRBD1. After removal of 3 bases from V and 5 bases from J, the junction contained 3 bases not matched to a gene. In germline, CDR1 is LNHNV, CDR2 YYDKDF (reference sequence). The CDR3 totals 13 residues.

V is TRBV12-2 and J is TRBJ1-6; TRBD1 reflects the table's D call only, with no check against the DNA. TRBV12-2 is recorded as a pseudogene. CDR3 length: 20 amino acids. The CDR3 sequence is CASRLECRRADRGYNSPLHF. In DNA, the CDR3 is TGTGCAAGTCGCTTAGAGTGTCGGCGGGCGGACAGGGGGTACAATTCACCCCTCCACTTT.

The chain links TRBV6-6 to TRBJ2-2, with 16 bases matching TRBD2. V lost 5 bases and J lost 7; bases outside the gene matches: 10. Germline CDR1 and CDR2: MNHNY and SVGAGI (reference sequence). This CDR3 contains 18 residues. In DNA, the CDR3 is TGTGCCAGCAGTCACCCGGGACTAGCGGGAGGGTCGGACGGGGAGCTGTTTTTT. This gives the protein CASSHPGLAGGSDGELFF.

The V and J genes are TRBV2 and TRBJ2-5; the D is unclear. V lost 6 bases and J lost 5, with 13 bases in between. Germline loops: CDR1 SNHLY, CDR2 FYNNEI. CDR3 length: 13 residues. Here the CDR3 reads CASRTQQRETQYF. CDR3 bases: TGTGCCAGCAGGACTCAACAACGGGAGACCCAGTACTTC.

For this clone: Within the sample, other DNA sequences also encode this same CDR3. The genes are TRBV7-2 and TRBJ1-1; no clear D gene. Germline CDR1 is SGHTA and CDR2 is FQGNSA. Between the trimmed V and J ends, which lost 1 base and 0 bases, there was a span of 6 bases. The CDR3 runs to 14 residues. DNA of the CDR3: TGTGCCAGCAGCTTAGGGCAGATGAACACTGAAGCTTTCTTT. This gives the protein CASSLGQMNTEAFF. The full variable domain, its missing parts supplied by reference TRBV7-2 and TRBJ1-1, is GAGVSQSPSNKVTEKGKDVELRCDPISGHTALYWYRQSLGQGLEFLIYFQGNSAPDKSGLPSDRFSAERTGGSVSTLTIQRTQQEDSAVYLCASSLGQMNTEAFFGQGTRLTVV.

The gene calls are TRBV28 and TRBJ1-6; 8 bases are a match to TRBD1. The CDR3 runs 12 residues. V gave up 7 bases and J gave up 8 bases; unmatched junction bases: 1. Germline assignment: CDR1 MDHEN and CDR2 SYDVKM. In nucleotides, the CDR3 is TGTGCCAGCAAGACAGGGGATTCACCCCTCCACTTT. The encoded protein is CASKTGDSPLHF.

This clone was seen more than once but under ten times. The V and J genes are TRBV6-5 and TRBJ2-2; the D is unclear. Per germline, CDR1 MNHEY and CDR2 SVGAGI. With 6 bases removed from V and 3 bases from J, the gap between germline ends came to 11 bases. The length of the CDR3 is 14 residues. CDR3 sequence: CASRSRFDTGELFF. The CDR3, as DNA: TGTGCCAGCAGGTCTAGGTTCGACACCGGGGAGCTGTTTTTT.

This clone was recorded a few times. The chain uses TRBV5-4 and TRBJ2-2; 10 bases line up with TRBD1. Germline values: CDR1 SGHNT, CDR2 YYREEE (reference sequence). The CDR3 covers 15 residues. Unmatched junction bases numbered 10, after V lost 4 bases and J lost 10 bases. The CDR3 loop is CASSLTGTGALELFF. As DNA, the CDR3 is TGTGCCAGCAGCCTGACCGGGACAGGGGCCCTGGAGCTGTTTTTT.